The rows below give T cell receptor beta chains drawn from one sample of a study of OX40 agonist ivuxolimab in advanced cancers. The repertoire was sequenced with immunoSEQ multiplex PCR; TCRdb's copy has only in-frame clones and lacks some. The table lists 70,000 to 100,000 clones, 70% to 90% of them singletons. Sequences were derived from CD4+ or CD8+ T cells sorted from blood, sampled in a trial of the OX40 agonist ivuxolimab. All receptors come from an adult with an advanced solid tumor such as melanoma, head and neck, liver or kidney cancer. CDR3s include the opening cysteine and the closing phenylalanine or tryptophan. D genes are given only for firm matches. Some rows have no size entry. The others give once, few or many, or a class for an expanded clone.

clone size,D gene,V gene,J gene,CDR3 protein,CDR3 DNA
.,TRBD2,TRBV7-9,TRBJ2-1,CASSSGTSGFYSHYNEQFF,TGTGCCAGCAGCTCCGGGACTAGCGGGTTCTATTCCCACTACAATGAGCAGTTCTTC
.,.,TRBV6-1,TRBJ2-3,CASSTKIVDDTQYF,TGTGCCAGCAGTACAAAGATAGTGGATGATACGCAGTATTTT
.,TRBD2,TRBV7-9,TRBJ2-5,CASSLSGRYQETQYF,TGTGCCAGCAGCTTGAGCGGGAGGTACCAAGAGACCCAGTACTTC
.,.,TRBV19,TRBJ2-1,CASSMVLAPNNEQFF,TGTGCCAGTAGTATGGTCCTAGCGCCAAACAATGAGCAGTTCTTC
once,.,TRBV30,TRBJ2-7,CAFVGEASYEQYF,TGTGCCTTCGTAGGGGAGGCCTCCTACGAGCAGTACTTC
.,TRBD1,TRBV9,TRBJ1-4,CASSDRTGGGEKLFF,TGTGCCAGCAGCGACCGGACAGGGGGAGGCGAAAAACTGTTTTTT
.,.,TRBV29-1,TRBJ1-2,CSVEQSLYGYTF,TGCAGCGTTGAACAGTCCCTCTATGGCTACACCTTC
.,.,TRBV10-1,TRBJ1-1,CASIRTRTFF,TGCGCCAGCATCAGGACAAGGACTTTCTTT
.,TRBD1,TRBV5-8,TRBJ2-3,CASRRTGGGDTQYF,TGTGCCAGCAGAAGGACAGGGGGCGGGGATACGCAGTATTTT
.,TRBD2,TRBV5-4,TRBJ2-2,CASSLEAREQTGELFF,TGTGCCAGCAGCTTGGAGGCGCGGGAGCAGACCGGGGAGCTGTTTTTT
.,.,TRBV30,TRBJ1-5,CAWSGPAGSNQPQHF,TGTGCCTGGAGTGGACCTGCTGGTAGCAATCAGCCCCAGCATTTT
.,TRBD2,TRBV10-3,TRBJ2-1,CAISAPAGDSYNEQFF,TGTGCCATCAGTGCCCCAGCGGGAGACTCCTACAATGAGCAGTTCTTC
.,.,TRBV6-5,TRBJ1-2,CASSYGGGNGYTF,TGTGCCAGCAGTTACGGGGGCGGGAATGGCTACACCTTC
.,.,TRBV19,TRBJ1-5,CASSIGGDNQPQHF,TGTGCCAGTAGTATAGGAGGGGATAATCAGCCCCAGCATTTT
once,.,TRBV2,TRBJ2-5,CASSEWGTGQAQYF,TGTGCCAGCAGTGAGTGGGGGACTGGCCAGGCCCAGTACTTC
.,TRBD1,TRBV7-3,TRBJ2-7,CASSPGTGRSEQYF,TGTGCCAGCAGCCCCGGGACAGGGAGATCCGAGCAGTACTTC
.,TRBD1,TRBV15,TRBJ2-1,CATSPGTVSYNEQFF,TGTGCCACCAGCCCCGGGACAGTATCCTACAATGAGCAGTTCTTC
.,.,TRBV7-8,TRBJ1-5,CASSLVGSSNQPQHF,TGTGCCAGCAGCTTAGTCGGCAGCAGCAATCAGCCCCAGCATTTT
.,TRBD1,TRBV5-4,TRBJ2-5,CASSNGQGALETQYF,TGTGCCAGCAGCAATGGACAGGGGGCGCTTGAGACCCAGTACTTC
.,.,TRBV6-4,TRBJ2-3,CASKGQGPTDTQYF,TGTGCCAGCAAGGGCCAGGGGCCCACAGATACGCAGTATTTT
.,.,TRBV29-1,TRBJ2-5,CSVGGLQETQYF,TGCAGCGTTGGCGGACTTCAAGAGACCCAGTACTTC
.,TRBD1,TRBV7-9,TRBJ2-2,CASRGDSSGELFF,TGTGCCAGCAGGGGGGACAGTTCCGGGGAGCTGTTTTTT
.,.,TRBV5-1,TRBJ2-7,CASSRGLFSGDEQYF,TGCGCCAGCAGCCGCGGACTTTTTTCCGGCGACGAGCAGTACTTC
.,.,TRBV5-6,TRBJ1-5,CASSSGIFGQPQHF,TGTGCCAGCAGCTCTGGGATCTTCGGACAGCCCCAGCATTTT
few,.,TRBV11-2,TRBJ2-5,CASSLMSGAQETQYF,TGTGCCAGCAGCTTGATGTCAGGGGCGCAAGAGACCCAGTACTTC
.,.,TRBV21-1,TRBJ1-6,CASSKAHYNSPLHF,TGTGCCAGCAGCAAAGCGCACTATAATTCACCCCTCCACTTT